This record concerns one T cell receptor (beta chain) sequence. These data originate in a study of blood T cell repertoires in COVID-19. Overall study: Researchers got acute and convalescent COVID-19 samples from the United States, Italy and Spain.

The method was immunoSEQ multiplex PCR; TCRdb's version includes in-frame clones alone and lacks a portion of them. Of about 400,000 clones detected, approximately 88% appear once; the ten largest clones hold around 1.2%. V dropped 4 bases and J dropped 5; count of bases not matched to a gene: 9. Germline CDR1 is SGHNT and CDR2 is YYREEE (reference sequence). The CDR3 runs 14 residues. V and J are TRBV5-4 and TRBJ2-7; 7 positions match TRBD1. The TCR originated in a middle-aged man with acute or convalescent COVID-19. What was sequenced was peripheral blood. The CDR3 is CASSARQGIDEQYF. The CDR3, as DNA: TGTGCCAGCAGCGCACGACAGGGCATAGACGAGCAGTACTTC.